This TCR beta chain was recorded in a study of T cells in tuberculosis. On the study more broadly: The T cells targeted glucose monomycolate, a mycobacterial lipid, via CD1B. General study points: Low-affinity CD1B-GMM tetramer-binding T cells may have been missed.

Cells were sorted from thawed PBMC rested overnight and stained with GMM-loaded CD1B tetramer, viability dye and anti-CD3. CD1B tetramers were loaded with Rhodococcus equi-derived C32 glucose monomycolate. TCR-alpha and TCR-beta chains were sequenced unpaired. Method: immunoSEQ multiplex PCR; TCRdb's copy keeps in-frame clones and lacks some. In the table there are about 59,000 clones, around 86% of which are singletons. Material for sequencing was CD1b-GMM tetramer-negative cells sorted from PBMCs. The sequence was collected from an adult woman with latent tuberculosis.

The CDR3 here is CASSLQRTKSYEQYF. The CDR3 nucleotides are TGTGCCAGCAGCTTACAACGGACAAAATCCTACGAGCAGTACTTC. The J gene is TRBJ2-7, the V gene TRBV7-2; possibly TRBD1 for D (5 bases). The CDR3 consists of 15 residues. Germline CDR1 SGHTA, CDR2 FQGNSA. The ends were cut back, 2 bases at V and 1 base at J, with 12 bases in the middle.